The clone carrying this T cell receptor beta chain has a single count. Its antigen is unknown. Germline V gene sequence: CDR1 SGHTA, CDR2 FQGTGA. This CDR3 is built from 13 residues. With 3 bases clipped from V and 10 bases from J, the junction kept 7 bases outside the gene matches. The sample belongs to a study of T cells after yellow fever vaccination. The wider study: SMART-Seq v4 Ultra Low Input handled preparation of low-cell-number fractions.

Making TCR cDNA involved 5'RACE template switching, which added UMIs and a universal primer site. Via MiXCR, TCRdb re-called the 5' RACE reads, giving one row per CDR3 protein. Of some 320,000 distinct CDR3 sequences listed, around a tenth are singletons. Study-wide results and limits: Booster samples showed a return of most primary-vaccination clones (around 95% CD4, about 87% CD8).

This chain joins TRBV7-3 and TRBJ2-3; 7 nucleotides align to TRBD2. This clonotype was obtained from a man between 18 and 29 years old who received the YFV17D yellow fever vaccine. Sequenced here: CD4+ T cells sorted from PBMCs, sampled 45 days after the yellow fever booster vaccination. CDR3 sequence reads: CASSLASGGAQYF. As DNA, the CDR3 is TGTGCCAGCAGCTTGGCTAGCGGCGGGGCGCAGTATTTT.